Here is one TCR beta chain with its context. Its antigen remains unidentified. Treatment in this sample: roughly 11-day PBMC culture with coronavirus spike peptide pools or control peptides (ViraFEST assay). Antigen-specific T cells were expanded with peptide pools by ViraFEST, and TCRs were then sequenced. These data are taken from a study of vaccination and CD4 T cells after COVID-19. Whole-study context: SARS-CoV-2 was confirmed by nasal swab PCR; disease was mild in fewer than ten, severe in one.

J gave up 4 bases and V 0 bases, and 0 bases lay outside the gene matches. The CDR3 is made up of 15 amino acids. Germline V CDR1 and CDR2: SGHTA, FQGTGA. Broader study findings: Convalescent patients' vaccine-specific clones were spike mono-reactive in 304 of 307 cases.

The Oncomine TCR Beta short-read assay was applied to DNA of cultured CD4+ T cells. TCRdb redid the calling of the PCR reads with MiXCR, one entry per CDR3 protein. Found here are fewer than 20,000 distinct CDR3 sequences, more than 55% of them singletons; the top ten hold over 9%. The sequencing input was CD4+ T cells from blood, cultured in vitro. The chain uses TRBV7-3 and TRBJ2-2, with TRBD1 matching 9 bases. The receptor's source is a human donor who had recovered from COVID-19. In DNA form, the CDR3 reads TGTGCCAGCAGCTTAACGGGACAGGGCACCGGGGAGCTGTTTTTT. It yields the protein CASSLTGQGTGELFF.